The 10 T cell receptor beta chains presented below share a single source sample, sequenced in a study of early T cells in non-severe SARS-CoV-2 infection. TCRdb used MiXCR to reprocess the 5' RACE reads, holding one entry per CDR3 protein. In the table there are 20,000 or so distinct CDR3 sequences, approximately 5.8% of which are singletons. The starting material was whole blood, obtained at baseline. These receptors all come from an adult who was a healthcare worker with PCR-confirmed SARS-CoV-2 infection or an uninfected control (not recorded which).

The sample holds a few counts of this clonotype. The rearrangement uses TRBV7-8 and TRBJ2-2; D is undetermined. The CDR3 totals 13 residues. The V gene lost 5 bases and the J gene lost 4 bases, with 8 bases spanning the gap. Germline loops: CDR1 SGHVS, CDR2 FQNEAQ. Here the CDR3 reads CASSPRPTGELFF. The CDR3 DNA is TGTGCCAGCAGCCCGAGACCCACCGGGGAGCTGTTTTTT.

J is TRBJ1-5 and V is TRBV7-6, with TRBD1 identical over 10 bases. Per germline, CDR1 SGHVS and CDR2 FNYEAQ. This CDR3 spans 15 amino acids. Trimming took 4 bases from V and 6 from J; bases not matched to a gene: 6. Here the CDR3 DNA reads TGTGCCAGCAGCTCCGGGACAGGGGTTGGTCAGCCCCAGCATTTT. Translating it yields CASSSGTGVGQPQHF. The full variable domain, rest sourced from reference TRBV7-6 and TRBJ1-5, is GAGVSQSPRYKVTKRGQDVALRCDPISGHVSLYWYRQALGQGPEFLTYFNYEAQQDKSGLPNDRFSAERPEGSISTLTIQRTEQRDSAMYRCASSSGTGVGQPQHFGDGTRLSIL.

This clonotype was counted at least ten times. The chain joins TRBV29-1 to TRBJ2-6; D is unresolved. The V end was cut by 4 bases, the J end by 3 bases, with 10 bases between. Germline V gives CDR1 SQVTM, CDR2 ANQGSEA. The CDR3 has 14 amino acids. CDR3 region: CSVVADRGANVLTF. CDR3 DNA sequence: TGCAGCGTTGTGGCAGATCGTGGGGCCAACGTCCTGACTTTC.

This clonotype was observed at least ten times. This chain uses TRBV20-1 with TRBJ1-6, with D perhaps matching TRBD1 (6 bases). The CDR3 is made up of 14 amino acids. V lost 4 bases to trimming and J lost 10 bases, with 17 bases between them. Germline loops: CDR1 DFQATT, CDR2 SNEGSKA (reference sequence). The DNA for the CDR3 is TGCAGTGCTAAGGGGGACGGCTTAATCTCACCCCTCCACTTT. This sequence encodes CSAKGDGLISPLHF.

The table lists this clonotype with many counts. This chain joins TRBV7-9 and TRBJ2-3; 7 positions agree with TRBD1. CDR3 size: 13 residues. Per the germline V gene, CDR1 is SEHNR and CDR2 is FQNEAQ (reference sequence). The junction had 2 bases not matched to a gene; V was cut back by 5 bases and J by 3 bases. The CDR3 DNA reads TGTGCCAGCAGCGACAGGGTTACAGATACGCAGTATTTT. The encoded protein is CASSDRVTDTQYF.

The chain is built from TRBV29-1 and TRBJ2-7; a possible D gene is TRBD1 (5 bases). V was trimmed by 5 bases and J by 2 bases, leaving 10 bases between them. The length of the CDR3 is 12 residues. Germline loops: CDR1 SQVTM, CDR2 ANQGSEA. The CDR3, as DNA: TGCAGCGTTTCGGCAGGGACCTACGAGCAGTACTTC. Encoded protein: CSVSAGTYEQYF.

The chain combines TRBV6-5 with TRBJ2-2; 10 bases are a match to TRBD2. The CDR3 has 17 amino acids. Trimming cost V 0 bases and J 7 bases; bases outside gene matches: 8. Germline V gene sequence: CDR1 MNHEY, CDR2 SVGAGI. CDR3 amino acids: CASSYSEAGGYHGELFF. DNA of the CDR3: TGTGCCAGCAGTTACTCTGAAGCGGGGGGGTACCACGGGGAGCTGTTTTTT.

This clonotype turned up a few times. The CDR3 loop is CASSLLAGPNEKLFF. The CDR3 DNA follows: TGTGCCAGCAGCCTTCTTGCAGGGCCCAATGAAAAACTGTTTTTT. V and J are TRBV7-3 and TRBJ1-4, with D maybe TRBD1 (5 bases). Per the germline V gene, CDR1 is SGHTA and CDR2 is FQGTGA. With 5 bases removed from V and 5 bases from J, the gap between germline ends came to 15 bases. The CDR3 length is 15 residues.

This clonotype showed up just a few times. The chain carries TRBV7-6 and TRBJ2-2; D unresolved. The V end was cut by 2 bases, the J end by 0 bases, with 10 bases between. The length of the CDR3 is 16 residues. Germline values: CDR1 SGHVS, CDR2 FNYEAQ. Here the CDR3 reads CASSLQAGANTGELFF. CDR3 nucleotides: TGTGCCAGCAGCTTACAAGCAGGAGCGAACACCGGGGAGCTGTTTTTT.

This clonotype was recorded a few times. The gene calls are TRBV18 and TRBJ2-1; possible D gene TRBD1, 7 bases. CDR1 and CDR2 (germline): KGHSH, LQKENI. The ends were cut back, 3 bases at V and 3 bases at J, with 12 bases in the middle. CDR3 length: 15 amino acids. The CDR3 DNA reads TGTGCCAGCTCACCGGAGGGACAGTACTACAATGAGCAGTTCTTC. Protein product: CASSPEGQYYNEQFF.